The subject of this entry is one TCR beta chain. Its antigen is unknown. In germline, CDR1 is LNHDA, CDR2 SQIVND (reference sequence). The trim removed 3 bases at V and 4 bases at J, leaving 6 bases unmatched. The CDR3 extends over 15 amino acids. TCRdb analysed the reads with MiXCR anew, one entry per CDR3 protein. The sample yields around 900,000 distinct CDR3 sequences, around a third seen once. This entry belongs to a study of T cell repertoires in cytomegalovirus infection. The wider study: Well-studied HLA-B-restricted epitopes and recently identified HLA-C-restricted epitopes of CMV were both used in the study. Evidence of both CMV infection and a matching HLA type came from public TCR beta signatures.

Study-level points and caveats: The ex vivo response was dominated by HLA-C-restricted CMV-specific TCR beta clonotypes. Cumulative public TCR beta family frequency identified carriers of CMV plus the relevant HLA.

V usage is TRBV19 and J usage is TRBJ2-1; TRBD2 agrees at 7 bases. The material sequenced was cultured CD8+ T cells from PBMCs, taken from culture after CMV antigen stimulation. The origin of this receptor is a human donor in good health (CMV status not recorded). Some clones in this sample may be carry-over from other donors' samples. CDR3 in amino acids: CASSMSGGGYNEQFF. The CDR3 nucleotides read TGTGCCAGTAGTATGAGTGGGGGGGGATACAATGAGCAGTTCTTC.